The 26 T cell receptor beta chains presented below share a single source sample, sequenced in a study of human T cells and chemical hapten exposure. Time point noted: patch test 2, 6 weeks after DPC sensitization. Documented treatment: therapeutic diphenylcyclopropenone sensitization with weekly scalp DPC. One entry per CDR3 protein, called by TCRdb with MiXCR from the RACE reads. The table records over 85,000 distinct CDR3 sequences, approximately 9.3% of them present only once. The starting material was whole blood, obtained in connection with sensitization to the hapten diphenylcyclopropenone (DPC). Receptors were obtained from a woman aged 40 to 55 with alopecia areata. Some clones in this sample may be carry-over from other donors' samples.

This clonotype was found many times. The chain carries TRBV4-3 and TRBJ2-3, with D possibly matching TRBD2 (5 bases). Trimming removed 3 bases at V and 7 bases at J, with 23 bases between. The germline CDR1 and CDR2 sequences are LGHNA and YSLEER. The length of the CDR3 is 17 residues. The DNA for the CDR3 is TGCGCCAGCAGCCAGCTCCCCGGGAACCCTGGGAAGAATACGCAGTATTTT. It yields the protein CASSQLPGNPGKNTQYF.

This chain uses TRBV7-9 with TRBJ1-2; the D gene is possibly TRBD1 (5 bases). This CDR3 is 15 amino acids long. Deletions cut 4 bases from V and 0 bases from J, with 12 bases between. Germline CDR1 and CDR2: SEHNR and FQNEAQ (reference sequence). This CDR3 is CASSSGANPNYGYTF. CDR3 nucleotide sequence: TGTGCCAGCAGCTCCGGGGCCAACCCTAACTATGGCTACACCTTC.

This clonotype was seen a handful of times. This chain connects TRBV30 to TRBJ2-1, with 15 bases identical to TRBD2. V dropped 2 bases and J dropped 14; count of bases not matched to a gene: 10. CDR3 size: 15 residues. Germline V gene lookup returns CDR1 GTSNPN and CDR2 SVGIG (reference sequence). In DNA form, the CDR3 reads TGTGCCTGGAGTCCCCGGACTAGCGGGAGGGGAGGGGAGTTCTTC. Translated: CAWSPRTSGRGGEFF.

The sample holds a few counts of this clonotype. This chain uses TRBV25-1 with TRBJ2-7; perhaps TRBD2 as D (5 bases). The CDR3 contains 14 residues. Germline V gene data show CDR1 as MGHDK and CDR2 as SYGVNS. Trimming stripped 2 bases from V and 4 bases from J, with 12 bases between. This chain's CDR3 is CASSESGRYYEQYF. CDR3 in DNA: TGTGCCAGCAGTGAAAGCGGCCGCTATTACGAGCAGTACTTC.

This clonotype was counted at least ten times. V and J are TRBV20-1 and TRBJ2-1, with D unresolved. Germline V CDR1 and CDR2: DFQATT, SNEGSKA (reference sequence). V lost 0 bases, J lost 3 bases, and 12 bases lay in between. The CDR3 runs 15 residues. For the CDR3, the DNA is TGCAGTGCTAGAGAACTCCAACACCACTACAATGAGCAGTTCTTC. Protein sequence: CSARELQHHYNEQFF.

This clonotype was found many times. V and J are TRBV29-1 and TRBJ2-5; tentatively, D is TRBD1 or TRBD2 (5 bases each). This CDR3 is built from 13 residues. Germline V gene lookup returns CDR1 SQVTM and CDR2 ANQGSEA. The V gene lost 0 bases and the J gene lost 4 bases, with 9 bases spanning the gap. The CDR3 nucleotides are TGCAGCGTTGAAGATGTGAGGGGAGAGACCCAGTACTTC. It translates to CSVEDVRGETQYF.

The V gene is TRBV7-9, the J gene TRBJ2-7; D possibly corresponds to TRBD1 (6 bases). Germline lookup yields CDR1 SEHNR and CDR2 FQNEAQ (reference sequence). V gave up 4 bases and J gave up 3 bases, with 19 bases separating them. This CDR3 region has 16 residues. CDR3: CASSSGPGRGDYEQYF. The CDR3 coding sequence is TGTGCCAGCAGCTCCGGTCCTGGCAGGGGAGACTACGAGCAGTACTTC.

This clonotype was counted many times. CDR3 in amino acids: CASSPRRLADTDTQYF. DNA of the CDR3: TGTGCCAGCAGCCCCCGCCGACTAGCCGACACAGATACGCAGTATTTT. The chain joins TRBV7-9 to TRBJ2-3, with 7 bases lining up with TRBD2. This CDR3 region has 16 residues. Trimming cost V 5 bases and J 2 bases; bases outside gene matches: 10. Germline V lookup: CDR1 SEHNR, CDR2 FQNEAQ (reference sequence). Combining the CDR3 with reference TRBV7-9 and TRBJ2-3 gives the whole variable domain DTGVSQNPRHKITKRGQNVTFRCDPISEHNRLYWYRQTLGQGPEFLTYFQNEAQLEKSRLLSDRFSAERPKGSFSTLEIQRTEQGDSAMYLCASSPRRLADTDTQYFGPGTRLTVL.

This clonotype has at least ten counts. This chain connects TRBV10-3 to TRBJ1-1; the D is unclear. V dropped 4 bases and J dropped 5 bases, with 17 bases sitting between them. The CDR3 loop spans 15 amino acids. Germline V CDR1 and CDR2: ENHRY, SYGVKD. CDR3 sequence: CAISGGVGMGTEAFF. For the CDR3, the DNA is TGTGCCATCAGTGGGGGTGTTGGGATGGGGACTGAAGCTTTCTTT.

This clonotype was seen only once. A much larger clone differs from this one at a single base, so this may be a read error. This chain joins TRBV20-1 and TRBJ2-1; TRBD2 aligns across 9 bases. Germline lookup yields CDR1 DFQATT and CDR2 SNEGSKA (reference sequence). The V and J ends lost 1 base and 9 bases, in that order; junction bases with no gene match: 19. This CDR3 comprises 18 residues. In DNA form, the CDR3 reads TGCAGTGCTAGAGTACTACGGCGGGAGGGCCATATTCTAGGTGAGCAGTTCTTC. Translated: CSARVLRREGHILGEQFF.

The chain carries TRBV7-9 and TRBJ2-7, with D possibly being TRBD2 (6 bases). CDR3 length: 14 residues. Germline CDR1 SEHNR, CDR2 FQNEAQ (reference sequence). The V gene lost 3 bases and the J gene lost 4 bases, with 13 bases spanning the gap. CDR3 protein: CASSLEGIGYEQYF. Here the CDR3 DNA reads TGTGCCAGCAGCTTGGAGGGAATCGGTTACGAGCAGTACTTC. Using reference TRBV7-9 and TRBJ2-7 for the parts outside the CDR3, the full variable domain is DTGVSQNPRHKITKRGQNVTFRCDPISEHNRLYWYRQTLGQGPEFLTYFQNEAQLEKSRLLSDRFSAERPKGSFSTLEIQRTEQGDSAMYLCASSLEGIGYEQYFGPGTRLTVT.

The chain employs TRBV25-1 and TRBJ2-1, with D tentatively TRBD1 (5 bases). Trimming took 2 bases from V and 12 from J, leaving 8 bases between them. Per germline, CDR1 MGHDK and CDR2 SYGVNS. This CDR3 is built from 11 residues. CDR3 protein: CASSEIGAQFF. In nucleotides, the CDR3 is TGTGCCAGCAGTGAAATAGGGGCGCAGTTCTTC.

Ten or more counts support this clonotype. This chain links TRBV9 with TRBJ2-2; D perhaps matches TRBD2 (5 bases). Germline V gives CDR1 SGDLS, CDR2 YYNGEE. Between the trimmed V and J ends, which lost 4 bases and 3 bases, there was a span of 7 bases. The CDR3 contains 13 residues. The CDR3 nucleotides are TGTGCCAGCAGCCCCGGGGACACCGGGGAGCTGTTTTTT. This encodes CASSPGDTGELFF.

CDR3: CASKYLGGLFHTF. The CDR3, as DNA: TGTGCCAGCAAATATTTAGGCGGATTGTTCCACACCTTC. This chain joins TRBV28 and TRBJ1-2, with D hard to call. Germline lookup yields CDR1 MDHEN and CDR2 SYDVKM. The CDR3 has 13 amino acids. The V end lost 7 bases, the J end lost 12 bases, and 21 bases lay between the germline ends.

This clonotype has just a few counts. The J gene is TRBJ2-2, the V gene TRBV5-4, with D possibly being TRBD1 (6 bases). Germline V lookup: CDR1 SGHNT, CDR2 YYREEE (reference sequence). The V gene lost 0 bases and the J gene lost 5 bases, with 11 bases spanning the gap. The CDR3 is 15 residues long. The CDR3 loop reads CASSLDRVGTGELFF. The CDR3 DNA reads as TGTGCCAGCAGCTTGGACAGGGTGGGAACCGGGGAGCTGTTTTTT.

This clonotype came up many times. The chain employs TRBV6-6 and TRBJ2-7; a weak D match, TRBD1 (6 bases). The V and J ends lost 2 bases and 1 base respectively, with 12 bases between them. Germline V gene data show CDR1 as MNHNY and CDR2 as SVGAGI (reference sequence). The CDR3 runs to 15 residues. The CDR3 protein is CASSYSVRGSYEQYF. DNA for the CDR3: TGTGCCAGCAGTTACAGTGTCAGGGGTTCCTACGAGCAGTACTTC.

The rearrangement joins TRBV29-1 to TRBJ2-3; D call uncertain. The CDR3 spans 13 residues. Germline CDR1 and CDR2: SQVTM and ANQGSEA. V was trimmed by 5 bases and J by 2 bases, leaving 11 bases between them. CDR3 DNA: TGCAGCGTTTTGACTCCCAACACAGATACGCAGTATTTT. Protein sequence: CSVLTPNTDTQYF.

This chain joins TRBV28 and TRBJ1-2, with D perhaps TRBD1 (5 bases). From germline, CDR1 is MDHEN and CDR2 SYDVKM. Trimming removed 6 bases from V and 2 bases from J, with 13 bases in between. This CDR3 has 14 residues. CDR3 region: CASRPGGTNYGYTF. The CDR3 DNA is TGTGCCAGCAGACCCGGGGGAACAAACTATGGCTACACCTTC.

This chain uses TRBV10-2 with TRBJ2-1; no firm D call. This CDR3 has 11 residues. Trimming pared 10 bases from V and 9 bases from J, leaving 13 bases between. Germline V gene sequence: CDR1 WSHSY, CDR2 SAAADI. The chain's CDR3 is CATLVVAEQFF. DNA for the CDR3: TGCGCCACCTTAGTCGTGGCTGAGCAGTTCTTC.

This clonotype has at least ten counts. J is TRBJ2-1 and V is TRBV6-5; 8 bases are a match to TRBD1. After removal of 8 bases from V and 4 bases from J, the junction contained 1 base not matched to a gene. Germline V gene lookup returns CDR1 MNHEY and CDR2 SVGAGI. The CDR3 spans 12 residues. The CDR3 loop is CASRTGYNEQFF. Here the CDR3 DNA reads TGTGCCAGCCGGACAGGGTACAATGAGCAGTTCTTC.

This clonotype came up a few times. The genes are TRBV7-2 and TRBJ2-3, with no clear D. This CDR3 region has 14 residues. V was cut by 5 bases and J by 1 base, with 10 bases left in between. The germline V gene has CDR1 SGHTA and CDR2 FQGNSA. The chain's CDR3 is CASSPWAGTDTQYF. CDR3 DNA: TGTGCCAGCAGCCCCTGGGCGGGCACAGATACGCAGTATTTT.

At least ten counts were recorded for this clonotype. The chain employs TRBV6-5 and TRBJ2-3; D gene unclear. V lost 0 bases and J 0 bases, leaving 13 bases between the germline ends. This CDR3 is 17 amino acids long. Germline CDR1 is MNHEY and CDR2 is SVGAGI. The CDR3 nucleotides are TGTGCCAGCAGTTACTCGCTACAGTTTCCGAGCACAGATACGCAGTATTTT. Its translation: CASSYSLQFPSTDTQYF.

This clonotype was observed many times. The rearrangement links TRBV5-1 to TRBJ2-7; D remains unclear. The germline gives CDR1 SGHRS, CDR2 YFSETQ. V was clipped by 0 bases and J by 2 bases, with 9 bases between them. CDR3 length: 14 amino acids. In nucleotides, the CDR3 is TGCGCCAGCAGCTTGGATTCCAAAGCCTACGAGCAGTACTTC. Translating it yields CASSLDSKAYEQYF.

This clonotype was observed many times. The chain uses TRBV27 and TRBJ2-3, with TRBD2 matching 13 bases. With V trimmed by 5 bases and J by 5 bases, 7 bases remained unmatched. CDR3 length: 16 amino acids. Germline V gives CDR1 MNHEY, CDR2 SMNVEV (reference sequence). CDR3 coding DNA: TGTGCCAGCAGTCCGCCGGGACTAGCGGGACGAGATACGCAGTATTTT. Protein product: CASSPPGLAGRDTQYF.

This clonotype was seen a few times. The V gene is TRBV5-1, the J gene TRBJ1-5; TRBD1 is a possible D gene (5 bases). This CDR3 contains 15 residues. The germline gives CDR1 SGHRS, CDR2 YFSETQ. The ends were cut back, 1 base at V and 3 bases at J, with 11 bases in the middle. DNA of the CDR3: TGCGCCAGCAGCTTGTCAGGGATCCCCAATCAGCCCCAGCATTTT. It encodes CASSLSGIPNQPQHF.

This clonotype appeared many times. This rearrangement joins TRBV5-4 to TRBJ1-2, with 9 bases identical to TRBD1. The CDR3 extends over 17 amino acids. CDR1 is SGHNT and CDR2 is YYREEE in the germline V gene (reference sequence). J gave up 1 base and V 1 base, and 8 bases lay outside the gene matches. Written as DNA, the CDR3 is TGTGCCAGCAGCTTGTTCGCCGGGACAGGGTTTAACTATGGCTACACCTTC. Its translation is CASSLFAGTGFNYGYTF.